The subject of this entry is one TCR beta chain. The antigen remains unidentified. Trimming left V 0 bases short and J 0 bases short, with 10 bases between. Germline V lookup: CDR1 SGHNT, CDR2 YYREEE (reference sequence). This CDR3 comprises 17 residues. This record belongs to a study of cytomegalovirus exposure and HLA in healthy donors. Points from the study as a whole: Exclusion applied to some V segments, including TRBV6-2 and TRBV6-3, as they were indistinguishable.

The PCR was carried out with 60 Vbeta primers and 13 Jbeta primers. This table comes from immunoSEQ multiplex PCR, and its TCRdb copy is limited to in-frame clones, with some not included. The data contain 150,000 to 200,000 clones, 60% to 85% of them singletons. The receptor was isolated from a female donor in good health and CMV-seronegative. This rearrangement joins TRBV5-4 to TRBJ2-6; the D gene is possibly TRBD1 (6 bases). The sequencing sample was made of PBMCs. In DNA, the CDR3 is TGTGCCAGCAGCTTGGGGGGGACATCCTCTGGGGCCAACGTCCTGACTTTC. This codes for CASSLGGTSSGANVLTF.